The present entry profiles one T cell receptor (beta chain) with its context. Its recognized antigen is unknown. No base-level quality is on record; no much larger clone is a single base apart. The entry originates in a study of T cells in Graves' hyperthyroidism and ophthalmopathy (dated by TCRdb to between 2018 and 2021). Broadly, across the study: Peripheral blood samples were taken at initial diagnosis, before any treatment was given. The paper describes TCR Vbeta CDR3 sequencing of 140 or so peripheral blood samples, made up of roughly 45 ophthalmopathy patients, 70 to 75 hyperthyroidism patients and 17 progressor patients. In addition, the study compared T-cell repertoires in thyroid tissue and in blood from about six Graves' hyperthyroidism patients. An independent validation cohort of around 20 hyperthyroidism patients and approximately 17 patients who later progressed to ophthalmopathy tested prospective prediction of ophthalmopathy. The roughly 100 discovery patients were divided at random into training and test sets in a 7:3 ratio. After sampling, hyperthyroidism patients received methimazole starting at 30 mg daily, and ophthalmopathy patients received high-dose intravenous methylprednisolone. TCR V-J signatures able to tell the groups apart were searched for in a discovery cohort of 100 patients, of whom approximately 40 had Graves' ophthalmopathy and around 56 had stable Graves' hyperthyroidism. General study outcomes and caveats: In validation, progression to ophthalmopathy was predicted by the model with 70% to 71% sensitivity and around 75% specificity, a median of 6.5 months before onset. Most expanded thyroid clonotypes (frequency above 0.001) were also detected in blood, a finding suggesting that blood repertoires may reflect thyroid immune responses. Sample size was not statistically predetermined, and investigators were not blinded to group allocation. In cross-validation, a model built on a 13 V-J signature told ophthalmopathy apart from stable hyperthyroidism with about 90% sensitivity and approximately 81% specificity, and in testing the same model reached 80%/75%.

Ophthalmopathy patients had moderately to severely active disease, Clinical Activity Score of at least 3, NOSPECS grade of at least 4, and duration under 3 months. Any patient with an uncontrolled infection, another autoimmune disease, pregnancy or lactation was excluded. Clinical symptoms, serum thyroxine and TRAb, thyroid ultrasound, and orbital computed tomography formed the basis for the diagnoses. PBMCs were isolated from 10 ml of fresh peripheral blood by Ficoll-Paque density gradient centrifugation. Trizol reagent was used to extract total RNA, and RNA quality was then checked on an Agilent 2100 Bioanalyzer. TCR beta CDR3 regions were amplified from RNA transcripts. The first round of RT-PCR for the TCR CDR3 was performed with the HTBI primer set and the Qiagen OneStep RT-PCR kit. The libraries were constructed in a second round of multiplex PCR and then size-selected and purified. Libraries were sequenced paired-end with 100 bp reads on an Illumina HiSeq2000. On the authors' methods: SOAPnuke was used to process the raw data, removing reads that contained adapters or uncalled bases, had a mean Phred below 15, or lacked an exact match to the constant primer or identifier. High-quality paired reads were merged with COPE v1.2.5, and unique nucleotide sequences were defined as clonotypes. Clonotypes were aligned to IMGT TRBV, TRBD and TRBJ reference segments using MiTCR v1.1. Only V-J combinations with frequency above 0.0001, covering about 99% of repertoires, were analysed. A TCS score was defined as the ratio of F50 (clonal expansion) to E x V (chaos), with BLOSUM62-based TCRdist applied between CDR3 peptides within each V-J. Welch's t-statistics and random forest reduced around 520 V-J features to roughly 13, which were used in a naive Bayes classifier (R e1071). TCRdb reanalyzed the raw reads on its own, using fastp at Q25 for trimming and MiXCR for clone calling, and kept in-frame beta chains. Rows are combined by CDR3 protein, so each entry shows the most common genes and DNA. V and J calls and clone size were set by TCRdb, not the authors. This sample holds about 530,000 distinct CDR3 sequences; approximately 17% were observed only once. The ten most abundant clones make up approximately 15% of the sample.

The sample consisted of blood. This TCR came from a woman younger than 30 with Graves' ophthalmopathy.

The nucleotide sequence reads TGTGCCAGTAGGATAAGGACAGACAACGTTTATAGCAATCAGCCCCAGCATTTT. Translated, this is CASRIRTDNVYSNQPQHF. The rearrangement joined TRBV19 to TRBJ1-5; the D gene is perhaps TRBD1, from 6 matching bases. The germline V gene (reference sequence) specifies LNHDA as CDR1 and SQIVND as CDR2. V was cut back by 6 bases and J by 0 bases, leaving a gap of 21 bases between them. The CDR3 goes from the cysteine to the phenylalanine over 18 residues. Of the read, only the CDR3 DNA is kept; its 54 bases are in frame from base 1.